The 28 T cell receptor beta chains below come from one sample, sequenced in a study of T-cell memory formation after mild COVID-19. TCRdb itself ran the 5' RACE reads through MiXCR, one entry per CDR3 protein. The sample includes about 350,000 distinct CDR3 sequences, roughly 13% of them seen just once. The sample consisted of PBMCs or a T cell subset sorted from them (not recorded which). Every receptor here comes from a man younger than 35 who had mild COVID-19 (a few samples of this study predate the infection). Cell type and time point are not known.

The V call is TRBV4-2, the J call TRBJ2-3; D gene ambiguous. Germline V CDR1 and CDR2: LGHNA, YNFKEQ. CDR3 length equals 14 residues. The V end lost 6 bases, the J end lost 4 bases, and 14 bases lay between the germline ends. CDR3 nucleotides: TGTGCCAGCAGTCCGAGAAGAGGCCCAGATACGCAGTATTTT. Amino acids: CASSPRRGPDTQYF.

Ten or more counts support this clonotype. The CDR3 sequence is CASSLGTGAITSYGYTF. CDR3 DNA sequence: TGCGCCAGCAGCTTGGGGACAGGAGCCATCACTTCCTATGGCTACACCTTC. The V gene is TRBV5-1, the J gene TRBJ1-2; 7 bases match TRBD1. CDR1 and CDR2 from the germline V gene are SGHRS and YFSETQ. The junction had 12 bases not matched to a gene; V was cut back by 0 bases and J by 4 bases. CDR3 length equals 17 residues. The variable domain in full, with the rest retrieved from reference TRBV5-1 and TRBJ1-2, is KAGVTQTPRYLIKTRGQQVTLSCSPISGHRSVSWYQQTPGQGLQFLFEYFSETQRNKGNFPGRFSGRQFSNSRSEMNVSTLELGDSALYLCASSLGTGAITSYGYTFGSGTRLTVV.

This clonotype was detected a few times. The rearrangement joins TRBV29-1 to TRBJ2-3; 11 bases are shared with TRBD2. Germline CDR1 SQVTM, CDR2 ANQGSEA. CDR3 size: 15 residues. V shed 5 bases and J 5 bases; nucleotides not matched to a gene: 9. CDR3 in DNA: TGCAGCGTTTCCCCCACTAGCGGGGGAGAAGATACGCAGTATTTT. This translates into CSVSPTSGGEDTQYF.

The CDR3 region is CASSHLRVRAGETQYF. The CDR3 DNA reads TGCGCCAGCAGTCATCTCCGGGTCAGGGCGGGAGAGACCCAGTACTTC. The chain couples TRBV23-1 to TRBJ2-5; perhaps D is TRBD1 or TRBD2 (5 bases each). Being an ORF, TRBV23-1 has a function that is uncertain. There are 16 residues in the CDR3. V gave up 3 bases and J gave up 4 bases, with 18 bases separating them.

The V call is TRBV5-1, the J call TRBJ2-3, with D unclear. Deletions cut 0 bases from V and 3 bases from J, with 8 bases between. The CDR3 has 14 amino acids. The germline CDR1 and CDR2 sequences are SGHRS and YFSETQ. The DNA for the CDR3 is TGCGCCAGCAGCTTGGAGAGAAAGACAGATACGCAGTATTTT. Translated: CASSLERKTDTQYF.

This clonotype was counted a few times. The chain carries TRBV4-3 and TRBJ2-3; TRBD2 agrees at 7 bases. CDR1 and CDR2 from the germline V gene are LGHNA and YSLEER. V shed 0 bases, J shed 7 bases, and the junction held 13 bases outside the gene matches. The CDR3 extends over 17 amino acids. CDR3 bases: TGCGCCAGCAGCCAAGATAGGCAGCGGGGCTTCGCGAATACGCAGTATTTT. Protein sequence: CASSQDRQRGFANTQYF.

This clonotype showed up just a few times. The chain joins TRBV5-1 to TRBJ2-5; a weak D match, TRBD2 (6 bases). The CDR3 is 17 residues long. Germline lookup yields CDR1 SGHRS and CDR2 YFSETQ. V was clipped by 4 bases and J by 0 bases, with 19 bases between them. Written as DNA, the CDR3 is TGCGCCAGCAGCGGGGTACGGTCGGGGGAAAACCAAGAGACCCAGTACTTC. Amino acids: CASSGVRSGENQETQYF.

This chain uses TRBV2 with TRBJ1-5, with D perhaps TRBD1 (6 bases). With 6 bases removed from V and 8 bases from J, the gap between germline ends came to 14 bases. The CDR3 is made up of 13 amino acids. Germline CDR1 and CDR2: SNHLY and FYNNEI. CDR3 amino acids: CASREDRPKPQHF. CDR3 DNA: TGTGCCAGCAGGGAGGACAGACCTAAGCCCCAGCATTTT. The full variable domain, in which reference TRBV2 and TRBJ1-5 provide the parts outside the CDR3, is EPEVTQTPSHQVTQMGQEVILRCVPISNHLYFYWYRQILGQKVEFLVSFYNNEISEKSEIFDDQFSVERPDGSNFTLKIRSTKLEDSAMYFCASREDRPKPQHFGDGTRLSIL.

The chain couples TRBV6-2 or TRBV6-3 to TRBJ2-2; D not certain. The CDR3 totals 12 residues. Germline CDR1 reads MNHEY; CDR2 reads SVGEGT. Deletions cut 10 bases from V and 6 bases from J, with 12 bases between. CDR3 coding DNA: TGTGCCACCATCCGGGTACCCGGGGAGCTGTTTTTT. Protein: CATIRVPGELFF.

This clonotype showed up just a few times. The chain employs TRBV18 and TRBJ2-6; D not certain. This CDR3 region has 15 residues. Trimming shortened V by 1 base and J by 3 bases, and 7 bases separated the two germline ends. The germline V gene encodes CDR1 KGHSH and CDR2 LQKENI. CDR3 amino acids: CASSPQGFGANVLTF. The DNA of the CDR3 is TGTGCCAGCTCACCACAGGGTTTTGGGGCCAACGTCCTGACTTTC.

In its sample, this clonotype was seen many times. The chain combines TRBV12-3 or TRBV12-4 with TRBJ1-1; D uncertain. The CDR3 contains 10 residues. V lost 4 bases and J lost 6, with 3 bases in between. CDR3 coding DNA: TGTGCCAGCAGTTCGGCTGAAGCTTTCTTT. Protein product: CASSSAEAFF.

This clonotype was recorded a few times. This chain links TRBV20-1 with TRBJ1-3, with unresolved D. CDR1 is DFQATT and CDR2 is SNEGSKA in the germline V gene (reference sequence). The CDR3 has 13 residues. The ends were cut back, 1 base at V and 7 bases at J, with 11 bases in the middle. The CDR3 bases are TGCAGTGCTAGAGTTGGAGGGAGTAACACCATATATTTT. Translating it yields CSARVGGSNTIYF.

This clonotype was counted only a few times. This sequence joins TRBV6-5 and TRBJ2-3; tentative D call: TRBD1 (6 bases). Germline lookup yields CDR1 MNHEY and CDR2 SVGAGI. V was trimmed by 8 bases and J by 2 bases, leaving 23 bases between them. The CDR3 is 17 residues long. As DNA, the CDR3 is TGTGCCAGCCGCGCCAGGGCTGGGCAGGGGTTCACAGATACGCAGTATTTT. Its translation: CASRARAGQGFTDTQYF.

This chain connects TRBV3-1 to TRBJ2-2; TRBD1 aligns across 8 bases. CDR1 is LGHDT, CDR2 YNNKEL, per germline (reference sequence). This CDR3 is built from 17 residues. J lost 1 base, V lost 3 bases, and 7 bases had no gene match. CDR3 sequence (DNA): TGTGCCAGCAGCCATACAGGGGGGATGGTGAACACCGGGGAGCTGTTTTTT. This codes for CASSHTGGMVNTGELFF.

This clonotype has a handful of counts. The rearrangement links TRBV10-3 to TRBJ2-7, with 8 positions matching TRBD1. Germline V gives CDR1 ENHRY, CDR2 SYGVKD. The trim removed 10 bases at V and 7 bases at J, leaving 12 bases unmatched. This CDR3 is 13 amino acids long. CDR3 region: CATQDRVGEEQYF. CDR3 nucleotides: TGTGCCACGCAGGACAGGGTGGGTGAGGAGCAGTACTTC.

There are many counts of this clonotype. In nucleotides, the CDR3 is TGTGCCAGCAGTCCCGTCGGGAACACTGAAGCTTTCTTT. The encoded protein is CASSPVGNTEAFF. The chain uses TRBV5-6 and TRBJ1-1; D is uncertain. Trimming left V 5 bases short and J 1 base short, with 9 bases between. Germline V gene data show CDR1 as SGHDT and CDR2 as YYEEEE. The length of the CDR3 is 13 residues.

The chain uses TRBV7-2 and TRBJ2-1, with 9 bases fitting TRBD2. Germline CDR1 reads SGHTA; CDR2 reads FQGNSA. The junction had 15 bases not matched to a gene; V was cut back by 4 bases and J by 8 bases. This CDR3 is 17 amino acids long. This chain's CDR3 is CASSSNGGGGGAYEQFF. The CDR3 region has the DNA TGTGCCAGCAGCTCAAACGGAGGTGGCGGGGGGGCGTATGAGCAGTTCTTC.

This clonotype has just one count. This chain uses TRBV27 with TRBJ1-5; the match to TRBD1 covers 7 bases. The germline V gene encodes CDR1 MNHEY and CDR2 SMNVEV (reference sequence). The V and J ends lost 6 bases and 6 bases, in that order; junction bases with no gene match: 5. The CDR3 covers 13 residues. The CDR3, as DNA: TGTGCCAGCAGACAGGGGCGGACTCAGCCCCAGCATTTT. Protein: CASRQGRTQPQHF.

This clonotype was seen at least ten times. This chain links TRBV5-1 with TRBJ2-6, with D unclear. The germline V gene encodes CDR1 SGHRS and CDR2 YFSETQ. The CDR3 runs to 18 residues. The V gene lost 7 bases and the J gene lost 0 bases, with 20 bases spanning the gap. In nucleotides, the CDR3 is TGCGCCAGCGGCCCTAGGAAGGGTCCCCTCTCTGGGGCCAACGTCCTGACTTTC. Translated: CASGPRKGPLSGANVLTF.

The table lists this clonotype with a few counts. The chain has TRBV9 and TRBJ2-5; D is ambiguous. This CDR3 is 14 amino acids long. The germline V and J ends were trimmed by 0 bases and 3 bases, with 9 bases remaining between them. Germline-derived CDR1 and CDR2 are SGDLS and YYNGEE. The CDR3 spells CASSVGGLEETQYF. Written as DNA, the CDR3 is TGTGCCAGCAGCGTAGGGGGTTTAGAAGAGACCCAGTACTTC.

This clonotype was detected only a few times. The chain uses TRBV24-1 and TRBJ2-3, with D perhaps TRBD1 or TRBD2 (5 bases each). Trimming cost V 7 bases and J 2 bases, with 15 bases left between them. CDR1 and CDR2 (germline): KGHDR, SFDVKD. The CDR3 contains 15 residues. CDR3 nucleotides: TGTGCCACCAGCCCCGGGGCGGGTCCCACAGATACGCAGTATTTT. Translating gives CATSPGAGPTDTQYF.

This clonotype appeared a few times. The chain links TRBV7-2 to TRBJ1-5; D call uncertain. The CDR3 extends over 15 amino acids. Deletions cut 1 base from V and 5 bases from J, with 12 bases between. Per the germline V gene, CDR1 is SGHTA and CDR2 is FQGNSA. The CDR3: CASSLDFGDYQPQHF. CDR3 in DNA: TGTGCCAGCAGCTTAGACTTCGGGGATTATCAGCCCCAGCATTTT.

This clonotype appeared a few times. This sequence joins TRBV18 and TRBJ2-3, with D possibly being TRBD2 (6 bases). The length of the CDR3 is 16 residues. CDR1 and CDR2 (germline): KGHSH, LQKENI. V lost 5 bases, J lost 3 bases, and 18 bases lay in between. The CDR3 protein is CASSRGSGGLTDTQYF. The CDR3 DNA sequence: TGTGCCAGCTCAAGGGGTAGCGGCGGATTGACAGATACGCAGTATTTT.

This clonotype was recorded at least ten times. The chain has TRBV29-1 and TRBJ2-1; tentatively, D is TRBD1 or TRBD2 (5 bases each). The CDR3 is 13 amino acids. V was pared by 3 bases and J by 3 bases, with 9 bases between. Germline V gives CDR1 SQVTM, CDR2 ANQGSEA. The DNA for the CDR3 is TGCAGCGTTGATAGGGACGGCTACAATGAGCAGTTCTTC. It yields the protein CSVDRDGYNEQFF.

This clonotype was seen repeatedly, ten times or more. The V gene is TRBV12-5, the J gene TRBJ2-4; no firm D call. Germline CDR1 LGHNT, CDR2 FRNRAP. With 6 bases removed from V and 0 bases from J, the gap between germline ends came to 12 bases. The CDR3 extends over 15 amino acids. CDR3 bases: TGTGCTAGTGGAAATCCTACTCTAGCCAAAAACATTCAGTACTTC. Translating it yields CASGNPTLAKNIQYF. The variable domain in full, completed from reference TRBV12-5 and TRBJ2-4, reads DARVTQTPRHKVTEMGQEVTMRCQPILGHNTVFWYRQTMMQGLELLAYFRNRAPLDDSGMPKDRFSAEMPDATLATLKIQPSEPRDSAVYFCASGNPTLAKNIQYFGAGTRLSVL.

This clonotype turned up a few times. The genes are TRBV4-3 and TRBJ2-7, with a weak D call TRBD2 (5 bases). The CDR3 is made up of 15 amino acids. CDR1 is LGHNA and CDR2 is YSLEER in the germline V gene. V was cut by 5 bases and J by 3 bases, with 17 bases left in between. Written as DNA, the CDR3 is TGCGCCAGCAGCTCCCGGCGTGAGCGGCTCTACGAGCAGTACGTC. It translates to CASSSRRERLYEQYV.

This clonotype was recorded a few times. This chain uses TRBV12-3 or TRBV12-4 with TRBJ2-1; 8 bases are shared with TRBD2. The CDR3 sequence is 16 residues long. V dropped 3 bases and J dropped 4; count of bases not matched to a gene: 8. CDR3 amino acids: CASSFVVGLAYNEQFF. The CDR3 DNA reads as TGTGCCAGCAGTTTTGTTGTAGGACTAGCTTACAATGAGCAGTTCTTC.

The chain joins TRBV12-3 or TRBV12-4 to TRBJ1-6, with D perhaps matching TRBD1 (6 bases). V shed 1 base and J shed 4 bases, with 20 bases lying between them. The CDR3 is made up of 19 amino acids. CDR3 protein: CASSLGWGAQGIYNSPLHF. The CDR3, as DNA: TGTGCCAGCAGTTTAGGTTGGGGGGCCCAGGGAATTTATAATTCACCCCTCCACTTT.